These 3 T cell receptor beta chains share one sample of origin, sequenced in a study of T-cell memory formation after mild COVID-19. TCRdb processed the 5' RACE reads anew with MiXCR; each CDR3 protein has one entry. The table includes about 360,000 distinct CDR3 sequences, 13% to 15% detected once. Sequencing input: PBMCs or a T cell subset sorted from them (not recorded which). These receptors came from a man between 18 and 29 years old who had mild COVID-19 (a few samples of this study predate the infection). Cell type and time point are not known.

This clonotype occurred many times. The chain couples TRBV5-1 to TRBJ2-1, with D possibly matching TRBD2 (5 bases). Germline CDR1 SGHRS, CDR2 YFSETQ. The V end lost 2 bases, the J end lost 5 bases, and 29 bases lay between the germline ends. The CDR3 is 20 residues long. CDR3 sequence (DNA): TGCGCCAGCAGCTTCGGTTTAGCCCCGGGATCCACATATTTAAACAATGAGCAGTTCTTC. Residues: CASSFGLAPGSTYLNNEQFF.

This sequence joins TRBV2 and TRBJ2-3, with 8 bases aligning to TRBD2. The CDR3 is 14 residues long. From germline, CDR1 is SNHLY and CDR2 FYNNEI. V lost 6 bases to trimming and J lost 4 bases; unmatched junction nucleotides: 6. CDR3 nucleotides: TGTGCCAGCAGACCCCGGGAGGGGGCAGATACGCAGTATTTT. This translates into CASRPREGADTQYF.

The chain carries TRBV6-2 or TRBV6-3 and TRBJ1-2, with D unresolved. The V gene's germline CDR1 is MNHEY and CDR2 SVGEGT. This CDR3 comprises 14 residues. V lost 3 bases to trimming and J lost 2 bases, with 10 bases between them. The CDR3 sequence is CASSYRGLNYGYTF. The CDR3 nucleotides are TGTGCCAGCAGTTATCGAGGTCTCAACTATGGCTACACCTTC.